The present T cell receptor beta chain was sequenced within a study of lymphopenia after photon versus proton radiotherapy. This CDR3 is built from 14 residues. Germline V CDR1 and CDR2: MNHEY, SMNVEV (reference sequence). Trimming removed 7 bases from V and 1 base from J; junction bases left unmatched: 3. Profiling relied on immunoSEQ multiplex PCR, and the TCRdb table lists in-frame clones only, not all of them. The table has around 20,000 clones, about nine tenths seen once; the top ten hold more than 8%. Points on this clone: Its antigen is not identified.

The study's findings and limits: Larger post-nadir TCR diversity loss correlated inversely with survival in deceased patients.

This specimen was peripheral blood, taken from a patient treated with proton-based radiotherapy. This chain connects TRBV27 to TRBJ2-1, with TRBD2 matching 8 bases. This TCR was recovered from a woman in her 70s with pancreatic cancer. Some clones in this sample may be carry-over from other donors' samples. In DNA, the CDR3 is TGTGCCAGCAAGGAGCGGGGGTCCTACAATGAGCAGTTCTTC. The encoded protein is CASKERGSYNEQFF.